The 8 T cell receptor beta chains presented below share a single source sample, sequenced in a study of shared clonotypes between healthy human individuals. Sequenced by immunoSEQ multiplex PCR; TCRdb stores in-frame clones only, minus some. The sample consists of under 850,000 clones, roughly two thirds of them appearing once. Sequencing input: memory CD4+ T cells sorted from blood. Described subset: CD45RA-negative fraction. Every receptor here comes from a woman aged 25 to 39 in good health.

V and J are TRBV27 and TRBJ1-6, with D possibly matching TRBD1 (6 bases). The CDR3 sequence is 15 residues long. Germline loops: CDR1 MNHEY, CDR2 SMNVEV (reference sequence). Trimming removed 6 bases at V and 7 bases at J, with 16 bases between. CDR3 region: CASRNRQGRNSPLHF. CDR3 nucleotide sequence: TGTGCCAGCAGAAATCGGCAGGGGAGGAATTCACCCCTCCACTTT.

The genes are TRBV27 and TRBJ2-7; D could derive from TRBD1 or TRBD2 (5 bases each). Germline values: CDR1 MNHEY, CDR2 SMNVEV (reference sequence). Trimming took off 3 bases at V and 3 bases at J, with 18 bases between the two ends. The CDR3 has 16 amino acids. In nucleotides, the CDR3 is TGTGCCAGCAGTTTTCAACAGGACGTAGCGCTCTACGAGCAGTACTTC. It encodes CASSFQQDVALYEQYF.

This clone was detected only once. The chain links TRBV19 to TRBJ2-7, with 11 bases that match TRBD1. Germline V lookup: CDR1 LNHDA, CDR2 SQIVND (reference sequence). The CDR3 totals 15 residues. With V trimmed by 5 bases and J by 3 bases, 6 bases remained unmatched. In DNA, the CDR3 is TGTGCCAGTAGTTCGCCCGGGACAGGGGGCTACGAGCAGTACTTC. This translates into CASSSPGTGGYEQYF.

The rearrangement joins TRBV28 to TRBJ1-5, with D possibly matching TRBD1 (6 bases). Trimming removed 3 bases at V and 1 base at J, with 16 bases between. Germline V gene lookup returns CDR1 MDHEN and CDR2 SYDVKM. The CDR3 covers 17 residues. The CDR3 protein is CASSFWGSGESNQPQHF. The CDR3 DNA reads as TGTGCCAGCAGTTTTTGGGGTTCAGGGGAAAGCAATCAGCCCCAGCATTTT.

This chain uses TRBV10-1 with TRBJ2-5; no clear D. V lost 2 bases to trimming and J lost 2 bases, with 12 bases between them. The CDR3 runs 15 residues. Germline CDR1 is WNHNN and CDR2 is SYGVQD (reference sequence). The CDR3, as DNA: TGCGCCAGCAGTGAGCGGTGGCAGCCACAAGAGACCCAGTACTTC. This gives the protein CASSERWQPQETQYF.

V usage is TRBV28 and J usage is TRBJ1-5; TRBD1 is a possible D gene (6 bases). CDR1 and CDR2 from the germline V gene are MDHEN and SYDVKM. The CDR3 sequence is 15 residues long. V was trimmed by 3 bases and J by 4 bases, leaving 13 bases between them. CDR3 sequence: CASSFLRGGNQPQHF. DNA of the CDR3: TGTGCCAGCAGTTTCCTTAGGGGGGGGAATCAGCCCCAGCATTTT.

CDR3 sequence: CASSFSSGRFGEQYF. In nucleotides, the CDR3 is TGTGCCAGCAGTTTTTCTAGCGGGAGGTTCGGGGAGCAGTACTTC. V usage is TRBV28 and J usage is TRBJ2-7; 11 bases are a match to TRBD2. Trimming cost V 3 bases and J 7 bases; bases outside gene matches: 8. The CDR3 covers 15 residues. Germline values: CDR1 MDHEN, CDR2 SYDVKM.

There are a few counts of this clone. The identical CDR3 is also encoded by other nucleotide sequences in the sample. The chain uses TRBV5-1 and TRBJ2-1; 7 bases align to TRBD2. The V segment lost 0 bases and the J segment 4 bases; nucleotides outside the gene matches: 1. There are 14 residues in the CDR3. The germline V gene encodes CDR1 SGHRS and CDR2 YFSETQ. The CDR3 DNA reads TGCGCCAGCAGCTTGGGACTAGCTTACAATGAGCAGTTCTTC. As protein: CASSLGLAYNEQFF.